This paragraph reports one TCR beta chain. V dropped 5 bases and J dropped 7 bases, with 15 bases sitting between them. CDR1 and CDR2 (germline): SGHVS, FQNEAQ. The CDR3 extends over 14 amino acids. The assay was immunoSEQ multiplex PCR, and TCRdb's table has in-frame clones only and misses some. The data contain 200,000 to 250,000 clones, roughly 88% of them singletons. The data originate from a study of blood T cell repertoires in COVID-19. About the study: Spain, Italy and the United States supplied samples that represented acute and convalescent COVID-19.

Sequencing input: peripheral blood. This sequence joins TRBV7-8 and TRBJ1-5; D remains unclear. The sequence was obtained from a woman in her thirties or forties who had recovered from COVID-19. The CDR3 nucleotides are TGTGCCAGCAGCCCTAGGCAACTTGGGCAGCCCCAGCATTTT. As protein: CASSPRQLGQPQHF.